A single sample is the source of the 29 T cell receptor beta chains below, sequenced in a study of blood T cell repertoires in COVID-19. Profiling relied on immunoSEQ multiplex PCR, and the TCRdb table lists in-frame clones only, not all of them. The profile shows approximately 260,000 clones, about 86% of them singletons. Sequences were obtained from PBMCs or T cells enriched from blood (not recorded which). The receptors come from a man aged 50-59 years who had recovered from COVID-19.

This chain's CDR3 is CASSLGARHRDGYTF. The DNA of the CDR3 is TGTGCCAGCAGTCTAGGGGCTCGGCATCGGGATGGCTACACCTTC. V is TRBV27 and J is TRBJ1-2, with D perhaps matching TRBD1 (5 bases). The CDR3 is 15 amino acids. From germline, CDR1 is MNHEY and CDR2 SMNVEV (reference sequence). Trimming left V 5 bases short and J 6 bases short, with 19 bases between.

The chain uses TRBV19 and TRBJ2-1; 7 positions agree with TRBD1. The CDR3 length is 15 residues. J was trimmed by 5 bases and V by 7 bases; bases with no gene match: 11. CDR1 LNHDA and CDR2 SQIVND come from the germline V gene (reference sequence). CDR3 DNA sequence: TGTGCCAGTACTCAAGACAGGGTGAAGGACAATGAGCAGTTCTTC. It is translated as CASTQDRVKDNEQFF.

The CDR3: CSVRASGGETQYF. The CDR3 coding sequence is TGCAGCGTTCGGGCTAGCGGAGGAGAGACCCAGTACTTC. The V call is TRBV29-1, the J call TRBJ2-5; 7 bases map to TRBD2. The CDR3 sequence is 13 residues long. Germline values: CDR1 SQVTM, CDR2 ANQGSEA. With 5 bases clipped from V and 4 bases from J, the junction kept 7 bases outside the gene matches.

The chain recombines TRBV5-1 with TRBJ2-1; D is unresolved. The CDR3 loop spans 12 amino acids. The germline gives CDR1 SGHRS, CDR2 YFSETQ. V shed 0 bases and J shed 7 bases, with 5 bases lying between them. CDR3 in DNA: TGCGCCAGCAGCTTGGAACTAAATGAGCAGTTCTTC. Encoded protein: CASSLELNEQFF.

The chain couples TRBV3-1 (or the pseudogene TRBV3-2) to TRBJ1-1; tentative D call: TRBD1 (6 bases). The V and J ends lost 6 bases and 0 bases respectively, with 11 bases between them. This CDR3 is built from 14 residues. CDR1 is LGHDT, CDR2 YNNKEL, per germline (reference sequence). CDR3 in amino acids: CASSGQIMNTEAFF. In nucleotides, the CDR3 is TGTGCCAGCAGTGGACAGATTATGAACACTGAAGCTTTCTTT.

The J gene is TRBJ1-5, the V gene TRBV7-2, with D unclear. The V end was cut by 10 bases, the J end by 2 bases, with 12 bases between. The CDR3 runs 13 residues. From germline, CDR1 is SGHTA and CDR2 FQGNSA. CDR3 DNA sequence: TGTGCCACCGGCTTGCGGGGCAATCAGCCCCAGCATTTT. Its translation: CATGLRGNQPQHF.

J is TRBJ1-3 and V is TRBV6-2 or TRBV6-3; D perhaps matches TRBD1 (5 bases). This CDR3 contains 16 residues. CDR1 and CDR2 (germline): MNHEY, SVGEGT. The V end lost 5 bases, the J end lost 1 base, and 15 bases lay between the germline ends. The CDR3 is CASSLNRLLSGNTIYF. The CDR3 DNA reads TGTGCCAGCAGTCTAAACAGGTTACTATCTGGAAACACCATATATTTT.

V usage is TRBV9 and J usage is TRBJ2-1; D is perhaps TRBD2 (5 bases). Germline V gene lookup returns CDR1 SGDLS and CDR2 YYNGEE. V lost 3 bases to trimming and J lost 6 bases, with 19 bases between them. The length of the CDR3 is 16 residues. The CDR3 sequence: CASSATGLVSGNEQFF. The CDR3 DNA is TGTGCCAGCAGCGCCACTGGACTGGTGTCGGGCAATGAGCAGTTCTTC.

The chain has TRBV9 and TRBJ1-4, with D possibly TRBD1 on 5 matching bases. Trimming pared 3 bases from V and 3 bases from J, leaving 12 bases between. The CDR3 extends over 15 amino acids. Germline assignment: CDR1 SGDLS and CDR2 YYNGEE. In nucleotides, the CDR3 is TGTGCCAGCAGCGATACAGGACGGGCTAATGAAAAACTGTTTTTT. It encodes CASSDTGRANEKLFF.

This clone showed up many times. The gene calls are TRBV7-2 and TRBJ2-7, with no clear D. The CDR3 is 11 residues long. Germline V gene data show CDR1 as SGHTA and CDR2 as FQGNSA. V lost 5 bases to trimming and J lost 6 bases, with 8 bases between them. The CDR3 DNA sequence: TGTGCCAGCAGCGCCTTCGGCGAGCAGTACTTC. Translated: CASSAFGEQYF.

This chain joins TRBV19 and TRBJ2-2; 12 bases fit TRBD2. Germline CDR1 reads LNHDA; CDR2 reads SQIVND (reference sequence). V lost 4 bases, J lost 7 bases, and 10 bases stayed unmatched. The CDR3 runs to 17 residues. The CDR3 reads CASSTETSGSRSGELFF. The CDR3 DNA is TGTGCCAGTAGTACTGAGACTAGCGGGAGTAGGAGCGGGGAGCTGTTTTTT.

V is TRBV9 and J is TRBJ1-2; D possibly corresponds to TRBD1 (6 bases). The CDR3 contains 14 residues. Trimming removed 4 bases from V and 4 bases from J, with 14 bases in between. Germline lookup yields CDR1 SGDLS and CDR2 YYNGEE. The CDR3, as DNA: TGTGCCAGCAGCAGCTCAGGGGCAAGCTATGGCTACACCTTC. Amino acid sequence: CASSSSGASYGYTF.

The rearrangement joins TRBV5-5 to TRBJ2-2; 7 bases are a match to TRBD1. Germline CDR1 reads SGHKS; CDR2 reads YYEKEE (reference sequence). J lost 2 bases, V lost 0 bases, and 7 bases had no gene match. CDR3 size: 17 residues. The chain's CDR3 is CASSLDPDRHNTGELFF. The CDR3 DNA reads TGTGCCAGCAGCTTGGATCCGGACAGGCACAACACCGGGGAGCTGTTTTTT.

The rearrangement joins TRBV19 to TRBJ2-3, with 11 bases matching TRBD2. Germline V gene lookup returns CDR1 LNHDA and CDR2 SQIVND (reference sequence). Germline trimming cut 3 bases from V and 0 bases from J; bases unmatched to any gene: 8. The CDR3 runs 18 residues. The CDR3 region has the DNA TGTGCCAGTAGTATGGGTAGCGGGGGGGCAGTTAGCACAGATACGCAGTATTTT. Its protein product is CASSMGSGGAVSTDTQYF. Full variable domain (missing parts from reference TRBV19 and TRBJ2-3): DGGITQSPKYLFRKEGQNVTLSCEQNLNHDAMYWYRQDPGQGLRLIYYSQIVNDFQKGDIAEGYSVSREKKESFPLTVTSAQKNPTAFYLCASSMGSGGAVSTDTQYFGPGTRLTVL.

The V gene is TRBV18, the J gene TRBJ2-5, with 7 positions matching TRBD2. The CDR3 has 14 amino acids. With 2 bases clipped from V and 2 bases from J, the junction kept 2 bases outside the gene matches. Germline CDR1 and CDR2: KGHSH and LQKENI. CDR3 sequence: CASSPNGGQETQYF. DNA for the CDR3: TGTGCCAGCTCACCAAACGGGGGGCAAGAGACCCAGTACTTC.

This rearrangement joins TRBV5-5 to TRBJ2-5; D is uncertain. The V end lost 3 bases, the J end lost 1 base, and 4 bases lay between the germline ends. CDR1 and CDR2 from the germline V gene are SGHKS and YYEKEE (reference sequence). The CDR3 runs to 12 residues. CDR3 coding DNA: TGTGCCAGCAGCTGGGCCCAAGAGACCCAGTACTTC. It codes for CASSWAQETQYF.

Only one count was recorded for this clone. The chain uses TRBV28 and TRBJ1-1; tentatively, D is TRBD1 (6 bases). Trimming left V 4 bases short and J 2 bases short, with 11 bases between. Germline-derived CDR1 and CDR2 are MDHEN and SYDVKM. The CDR3 has 14 residues. CDR3 sequence: CASSWGGSNTEAFF. The CDR3 nucleotides read TGTGCCAGCAGTTGGGGGGGCAGCAACACTGAAGCTTTCTTT.

This chain connects TRBV9 to TRBJ1-2; D gene unclear. The CDR3 loop spans 17 amino acids. Trimming removed 0 bases at V and 4 bases at J, with 19 bases between. Per the germline V gene, CDR1 is SGDLS and CDR2 is YYNGEE. Written as DNA, the CDR3 is TGTGCCAGCAGCGTAGACCCGCGGGGAGGAGGGCCCTATGGCTACACCTTC. This gives the protein CASSVDPRGGGPYGYTF.

The DNA of the CDR3 is TGCAGCGTCCCGCGGCCTACAGGTCGGTATGGCTACACCTTC. Translated: CSVPRPTGRYGYTF. The chain joins TRBV29-1 to TRBJ1-2; D may be TRBD1 (5 bases). This CDR3 is built from 14 residues. The germline V and J ends were trimmed by 6 bases and 5 bases, with 19 bases remaining between them. The germline CDR1 and CDR2 sequences are SQVTM and ANQGSEA.

The CDR3 loop is CAWTAVPDSSYGYTF. Here the CDR3 DNA reads TGTGCCTGGACCGCAGTCCCGGACAGCTCGTATGGCTACACCTTC. The gene calls are TRBV30 and TRBJ1-2; a weak D match, TRBD1 (6 bases). From germline, CDR1 is GTSNPN and CDR2 SVGIG (reference sequence). V lost 4 bases and J 5 bases, leaving 20 bases between the germline ends. The CDR3 runs to 15 residues.

The CDR3 here is CASSRGQGARVSSPLHF. As DNA, the CDR3 is TGTGCCAGCAGCCGAGGACAGGGGGCTAGGGTGAGTTCACCCCTCCACTTT. J is TRBJ1-6 and V is TRBV7-8, with 11 bases aligning to TRBD1. Trimming removed 5 bases from V and 9 bases from J; junction bases left unmatched: 12. CDR3 length equals 17 residues. Germline CDR1 reads SGHVS; CDR2 reads FQNEAQ. The full variable domain, its missing parts supplied by reference TRBV7-8 and TRBJ1-6, is GAGVSQSPRYKVAKRGQDVALRCDPISGHVSLFWYQQALGQGPEFLTYFQNEAQLDKSGLPSDRFFAERPEGSVSTLKIQRTQQEDSAVYLCASSRGQGARVSSPLHFGNGTRLTVT.

The rearrangement joins TRBV19 to TRBJ2-7; the D gene is possibly TRBD1 (5 bases). V lost 4 bases and J lost 4, with 8 bases in between. This CDR3 has 12 amino acids. Germline V gene sequence: CDR1 LNHDA, CDR2 SQIVND (reference sequence). The CDR3 region has the DNA TGTGCCAGTAGTACCAGGGAATACGAGCAGTACTTC. Its translation: CASSTREYEQYF.

J is TRBJ1-1 and V is TRBV6-5; D ambiguous. The CDR3 is made up of 14 amino acids. Between the trimmed V and J ends, which lost 0 bases and 1 base, there was a span of 6 bases. Germline CDR1 reads MNHEY; CDR2 reads SVGAGI. The CDR3 bases are TGTGCCAGCAGTTACTCGATACAGAACACTGAAGCTTTCTTT. This translates into CASSYSIQNTEAFF.

The V gene is TRBV7-3, the J gene TRBJ1-2; 8 nucleotides align to TRBD1. Per germline, CDR1 SGHTA and CDR2 FQGTGA. The CDR3 loop spans 15 amino acids. J gave up 4 bases and V 0 bases, and 4 bases lay outside the gene matches. CDR3 sequence (DNA): TGTGCCAGCAGCTTAACCCGGACAGGGAGCTATGGCTACACCTTC. Its translation is CASSLTRTGSYGYTF.

The rearrangement uses TRBV5-6 and TRBJ1-6, with unresolved D. V was pared by 0 bases and J by 0 bases, with 10 bases between. The CDR3 runs 17 residues. CDR1 and CDR2 from the germline V gene are SGHDT and YYEEEE. CDR3 nucleotide sequence: TGTGCCAGCAGCTTGGGATCGGTGAGCTCCTATAATTCACCCCTCCACTTT. Translated, it gives CASSLGSVSSYNSPLHF.

This rearrangement joins TRBV5-6 to TRBJ1-5, with 9 bases that match TRBD1. This CDR3 comprises 16 residues. Trimming took 4 bases from V and 1 from J; bases not matched to a gene: 6. Germline V gene sequence: CDR1 SGHDT, CDR2 YYEEEE. The CDR3 bases are TGTGCCAGCAGCAGTGACAGGGGGGAGAGCAATCAGCCCCAGCATTTT. Translated: CASSSDRGESNQPQHF.

This chain links TRBV11-2 with TRBJ1-1; D not certain. The CDR3 runs 13 residues. Trimming took off 3 bases at V and 7 bases at J, with 12 bases between the two ends. In germline, CDR1 is SGHAT, CDR2 FQNNGV. DNA for the CDR3: TGTGCCAGCAGCTTGCCCGGAGGGCGTGAAGCTTTCTTT. It codes for CASSLPGGREAFF.

The genes are TRBV30 and TRBJ1-6, with TRBD1 matching 8 bases. The CDR3 sequence is 13 residues long. J lost 11 bases, V lost 5 bases, and 8 bases had no gene match. Germline V lookup: CDR1 GTSNPN, CDR2 SVGIG (reference sequence). This chain's CDR3 is CAWQKQGGTPLHF. The CDR3 DNA follows: TGTGCCTGGCAAAAACAGGGGGGGACACCCCTCCACTTT.

V and J are TRBV11-3 and TRBJ2-7; D is unresolved. V was trimmed by 1 base and J by 0 bases, leaving 7 bases between them. The CDR3 runs 14 residues. From germline, CDR1 is SGHNT and CDR2 YENEEA. This chain's CDR3 is CASSLVRSSYEQYF. CDR3 DNA sequence: TGTGCCAGCAGCTTAGTACGTAGCTCCTACGAGCAGTACTTC.